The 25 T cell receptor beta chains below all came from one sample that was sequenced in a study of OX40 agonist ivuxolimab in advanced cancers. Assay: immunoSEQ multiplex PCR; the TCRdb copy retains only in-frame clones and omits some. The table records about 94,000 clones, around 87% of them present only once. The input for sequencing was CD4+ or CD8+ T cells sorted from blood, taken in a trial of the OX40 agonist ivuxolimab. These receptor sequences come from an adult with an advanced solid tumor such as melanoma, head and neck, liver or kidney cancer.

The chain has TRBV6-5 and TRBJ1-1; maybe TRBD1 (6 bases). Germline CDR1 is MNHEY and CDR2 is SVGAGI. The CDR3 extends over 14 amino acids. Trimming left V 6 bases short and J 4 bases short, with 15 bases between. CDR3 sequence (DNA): TGTGCCAGCAGCCATAGGGGGTTGCGCACTGAAGCTTTCTTT. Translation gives CASSHRGLRTEAFF.

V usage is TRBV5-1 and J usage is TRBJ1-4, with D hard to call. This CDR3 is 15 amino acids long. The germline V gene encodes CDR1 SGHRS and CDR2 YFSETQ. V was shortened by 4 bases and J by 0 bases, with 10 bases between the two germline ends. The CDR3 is CASSVDFATNEKLFF. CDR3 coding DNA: TGCGCCAGCAGCGTGGACTTTGCAACTAATGAAAAACTGTTTTTT.

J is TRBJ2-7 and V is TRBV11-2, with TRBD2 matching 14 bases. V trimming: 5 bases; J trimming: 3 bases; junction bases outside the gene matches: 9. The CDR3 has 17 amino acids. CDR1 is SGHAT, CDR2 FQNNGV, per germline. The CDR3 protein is CASSLTSTSGGVYEQYF. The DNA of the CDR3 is TGTGCCAGCAGCCTAACCTCGACTAGCGGGGGGGTCTACGAGCAGTACTTC. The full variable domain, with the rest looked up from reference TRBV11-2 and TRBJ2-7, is EAGVAQSPRYKIIEKRQSVAFWCNPISGHATLYWYQQILGQGPKLLIQFQNNGVVDDSQLPKDRFSAERLKGVDSTLKIQPAKLEDSAVYLCASSLTSTSGGVYEQYFGPGTRLTVT.

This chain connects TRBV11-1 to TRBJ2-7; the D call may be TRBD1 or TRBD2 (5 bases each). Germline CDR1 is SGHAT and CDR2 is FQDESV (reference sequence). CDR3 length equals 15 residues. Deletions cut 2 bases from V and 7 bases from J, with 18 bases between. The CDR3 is CASSLSWDANGEQYF. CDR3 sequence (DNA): TGTGCCAGCAGCTTAAGCTGGGACGCCAACGGGGAGCAGTACTTC.

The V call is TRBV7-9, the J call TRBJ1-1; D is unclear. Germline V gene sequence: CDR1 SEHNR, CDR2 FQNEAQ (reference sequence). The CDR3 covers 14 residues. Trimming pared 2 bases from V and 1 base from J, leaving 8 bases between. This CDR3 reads CASSLFGKNTEAFF. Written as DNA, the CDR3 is TGTGCCAGCAGCTTATTCGGAAAGAACACTGAAGCTTTCTTT.

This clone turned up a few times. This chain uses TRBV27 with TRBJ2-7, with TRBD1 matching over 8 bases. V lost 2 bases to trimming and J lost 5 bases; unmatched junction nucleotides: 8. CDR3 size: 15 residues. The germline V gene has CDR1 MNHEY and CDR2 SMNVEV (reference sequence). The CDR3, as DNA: TGTGCCAGCAGTTTAGGGCAGGGGGCCCACCACGAGCAGTACTTC. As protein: CASSLGQGAHHEQYF.

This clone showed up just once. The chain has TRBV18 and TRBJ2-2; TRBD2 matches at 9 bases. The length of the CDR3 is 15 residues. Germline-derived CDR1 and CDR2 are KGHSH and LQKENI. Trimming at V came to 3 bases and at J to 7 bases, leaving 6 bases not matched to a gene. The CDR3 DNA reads TGTGCCAGCTCACCCGCTAGCGGGGACAGCGGGGAGCTGTTTTTT. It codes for CASSPASGDSGELFF.

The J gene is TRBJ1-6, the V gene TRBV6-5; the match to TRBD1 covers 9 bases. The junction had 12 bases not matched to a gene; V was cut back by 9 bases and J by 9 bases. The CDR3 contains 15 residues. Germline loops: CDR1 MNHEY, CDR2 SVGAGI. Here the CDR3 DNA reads TGTGCCAGTCGACGACAGGGGGTCTGGCCTTCACCCCTCCACTTT. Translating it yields CASRRQGVWPSPLHF.

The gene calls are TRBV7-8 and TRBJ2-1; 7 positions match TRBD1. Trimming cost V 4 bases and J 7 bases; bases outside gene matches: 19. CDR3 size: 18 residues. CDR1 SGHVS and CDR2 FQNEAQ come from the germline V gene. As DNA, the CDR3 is TGTGCCAGCAGCTATCAATCCTACCGGGACAGACTTAGGAATGAGCAGTTCTTC. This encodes CASSYQSYRDRLRNEQFF.

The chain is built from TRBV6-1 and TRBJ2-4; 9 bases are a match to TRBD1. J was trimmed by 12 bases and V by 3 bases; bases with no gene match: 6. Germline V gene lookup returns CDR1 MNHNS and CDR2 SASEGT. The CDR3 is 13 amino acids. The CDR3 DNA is TGTGCCAGCAGTGAGGACAGGGGACGGGATCAGTACTTC. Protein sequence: CASSEDRGRDQYF.

DNA of the CDR3: TGTGCCAGTAGTCCGGGGACGCTGTGGGAGCAGTACTTC. This gives the protein CASSPGTLWEQYF. V usage is TRBV19 and J usage is TRBJ2-7; D possibly matches TRBD1 or TRBD2 (5 bases each). Trimming cost V 5 bases and J 7 bases, with 15 bases left between them. The CDR3 consists of 13 residues. Germline CDR1 is LNHDA and CDR2 is SQIVND (reference sequence).

The CDR3 nucleotides are TGTGCCTGGACTCTACCCCCAGGGGGCTACACCTTC. Encoded protein: CAWTLPPGGYTF. The rearrangement joins TRBV30 to TRBJ1-2; D perhaps matches TRBD1 (5 bases). The CDR3 is 12 residues long. Germline lookup yields CDR1 GTSNPN and CDR2 SVGIG (reference sequence). Deletions cut 4 bases from V and 8 bases from J, with 14 bases between.

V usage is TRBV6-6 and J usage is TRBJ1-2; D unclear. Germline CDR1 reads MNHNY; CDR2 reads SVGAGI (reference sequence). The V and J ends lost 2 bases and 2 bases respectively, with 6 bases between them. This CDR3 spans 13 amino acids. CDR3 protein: CASSYRLNYGYTF. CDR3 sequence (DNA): TGTGCCAGCAGTTACAGACTGAACTATGGCTACACCTTC.

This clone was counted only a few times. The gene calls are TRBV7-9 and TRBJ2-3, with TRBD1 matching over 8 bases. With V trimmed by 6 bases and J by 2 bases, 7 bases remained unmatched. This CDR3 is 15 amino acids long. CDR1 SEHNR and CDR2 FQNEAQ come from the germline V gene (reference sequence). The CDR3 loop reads CASSRDRGYTDTQYF. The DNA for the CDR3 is TGTGCCAGCAGTCGCGACAGGGGCTACACAGATACGCAGTATTTT.

DNA of the CDR3: TGTGCCAGCAGGAAGGACAGTAGCAATCAGCCCCAGCATTTT. Translation gives CASRKDSSNQPQHF. The chain recombines TRBV6-1 with TRBJ1-5, with D maybe TRBD1 (6 bases). This CDR3 region has 14 residues. In germline, CDR1 is MNHNS, CDR2 SASEGT. Deletions cut 6 bases from V and 0 bases from J, with 9 bases between.

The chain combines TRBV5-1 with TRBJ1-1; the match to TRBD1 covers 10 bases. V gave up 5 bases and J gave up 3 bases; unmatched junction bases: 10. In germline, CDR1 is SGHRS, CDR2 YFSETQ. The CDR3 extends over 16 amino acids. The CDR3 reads CASRRGTGVSYTEAFF. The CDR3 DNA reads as TGCGCCAGCAGAAGAGGGACAGGGGTCTCGTACACTGAAGCTTTCTTT.

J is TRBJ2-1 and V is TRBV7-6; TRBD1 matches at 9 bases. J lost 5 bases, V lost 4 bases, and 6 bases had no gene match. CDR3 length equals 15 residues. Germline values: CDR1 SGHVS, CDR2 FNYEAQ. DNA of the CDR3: TGTGCCAGCAGCTCCGGAGGACAGGGGAACAATGAGCAGTTCTTC. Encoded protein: CASSSGGQGNNEQFF.

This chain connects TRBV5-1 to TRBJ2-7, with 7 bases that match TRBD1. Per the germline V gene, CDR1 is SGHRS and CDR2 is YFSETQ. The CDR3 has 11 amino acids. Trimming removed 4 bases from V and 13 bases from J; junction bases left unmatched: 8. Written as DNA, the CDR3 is TGCGCCAGCAGCACGGACAGGAGGCTTTACTTC. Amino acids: CASSTDRRLYF.

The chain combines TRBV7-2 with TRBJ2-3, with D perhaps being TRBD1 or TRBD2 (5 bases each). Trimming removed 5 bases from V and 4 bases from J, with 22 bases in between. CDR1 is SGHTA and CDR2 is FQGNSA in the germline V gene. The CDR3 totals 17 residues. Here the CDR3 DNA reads TGTGCCAGCAGCCTAGGAGGACAAATTCGGCCGCCAGATACGCAGTATTTT. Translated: CASSLGGQIRPPDTQYF.

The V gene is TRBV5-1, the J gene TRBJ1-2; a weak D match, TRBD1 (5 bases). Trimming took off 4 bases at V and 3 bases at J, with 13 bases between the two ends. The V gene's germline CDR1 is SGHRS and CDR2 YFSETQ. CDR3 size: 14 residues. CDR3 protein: CASSPQGVDYGYTF. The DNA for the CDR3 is TGCGCCAGCAGCCCCCAGGGAGTCGACTATGGCTACACCTTC.

The CDR3 DNA reads TGCGCCAGCAGCCAAGCCCAGGGACAGGGCAATCAGCCCCAGCATTTT. It yields the protein CASSQAQGQGNQPQHF. The chain joins TRBV4-1 to TRBJ1-5, with 8 bases fitting TRBD1. The germline V gene encodes CDR1 MGHRA and CDR2 YSYEKL. This CDR3 is 16 amino acids long. The V segment lost 1 base and the J segment 2 bases; nucleotides outside the gene matches: 4.

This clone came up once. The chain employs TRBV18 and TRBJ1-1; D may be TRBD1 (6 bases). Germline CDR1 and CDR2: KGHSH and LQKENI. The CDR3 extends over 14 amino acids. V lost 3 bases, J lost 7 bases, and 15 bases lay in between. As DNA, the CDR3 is TGTGCCAGCTCACCGGAGAGGGGGGTTAGTGAAGCTTTCTTT. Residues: CASSPERGVSEAFF.

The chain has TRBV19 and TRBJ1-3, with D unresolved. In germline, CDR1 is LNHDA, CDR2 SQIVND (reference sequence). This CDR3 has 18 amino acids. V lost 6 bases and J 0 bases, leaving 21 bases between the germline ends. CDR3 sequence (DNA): TGTGCCAGTAGCCACAGACTTACAGAGGCCGACTCTGGAAACACCATATATTTT. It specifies CASSHRLTEADSGNTIYF.

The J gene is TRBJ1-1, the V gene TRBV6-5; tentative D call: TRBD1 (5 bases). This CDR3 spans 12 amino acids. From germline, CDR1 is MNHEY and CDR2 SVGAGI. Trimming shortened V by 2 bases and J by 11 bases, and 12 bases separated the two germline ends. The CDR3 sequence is CASSYGAREAFF. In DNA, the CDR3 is TGTGCCAGCAGTTACGGGGCCAGGGAGGCTTTCTTT.

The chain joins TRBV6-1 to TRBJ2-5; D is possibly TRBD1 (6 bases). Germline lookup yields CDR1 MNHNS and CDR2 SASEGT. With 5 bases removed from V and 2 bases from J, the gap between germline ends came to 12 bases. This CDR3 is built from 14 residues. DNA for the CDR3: TGTGCCAGCAGTCAAACAGGGATACAAGAGACCCAGTACTTC. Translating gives CASSQTGIQETQYF.